This T cell receptor (beta chain) was sequenced during a study of Graves' ophthalmopathy and Graves' hyperthyroidism. Study at large: The stable label applied to hyperthyroidism with no ophthalmopathy within 18 months of follow-up. Study-level points and caveats: Ophthalmopathy progression was predicted by the model at approximately 70% sensitivity and 72.22% specificity.

Eligible hyperthyroidism cases comprised new diagnoses of under 2 months' duration in individuals aged 18 to 65. The study excluded patients with other autoimmune diseases, uncontrolled infections, pregnancy or lactation. Amplification from RNA transcripts yielded the TCR beta CDR3 regions. An initial RT-PCR round employing HTBI primers preceded a second-round multiplex PCR. In TCRdb, the multiplex PCR reads were re-called with MiXCR into one record per CDR3 protein. Of a few hundred thousand distinct CDR3 sequences in the sample, approximately 35% were seen once. With regard to this clonotype: Its specificity is unknown.

The CDR3 covers 16 residues. Germline values: CDR1 SEHNR, CDR2 FQNEAQ (reference sequence). The sequencing input was peripheral blood or thyroid tissue (not recorded which). The origin of this receptor is an adult man with Graves' hyperthyroidism. J is TRBJ2-7 and V is TRBV7-9; 10 nucleotides agree with TRBD1. Near its end, the DNA agrees better with TRBJ2-1, so the J call may be wrong. The CDR3 is CASSLGSGTGVNEQFF. The CDR3, as DNA: TGTGCCAGCAGCTTAGGTTCCGGGACAGGGGTCAATGAGCAGTTCTTC.